The T cell receptor (beta chain) described here comes from a study of T-cell reconstitution after alpha-beta-depleted transplantation in children (dated by TCRdb to about 2016). With regard to the full study: The study quantitatively tracked T-cell immune reconstitution after TCRalphabeta/CD19-depleted allogeneic hematopoietic cell transplantation in children using TCR repertoire profiling. On the study overall, not on this receptor specifically: Over subsequent months, a decline in hyperexpanded clone frequencies was noted, and after one year, T-cell counts and TCRbeta diversity were mostly ascribed to newly produced T cells. About two months after transplant, the apparently early recovery of alphabetaT-cell counts reportedly depended on just several hundred clones that had expanded rapidly and came from non-depleted graft cells. In some patients, high TCRbeta diversity at day 60 was attributed to recipient T cells and intrathymic progenitors that had survived conditioning.

This clonotype was detected only a few times. Its specific antigen is unknown. No per-base quality is available; no much larger clone lies one base away. Spanning cysteine to phenylalanine, the CDR3 consists of 14 amino acids. The DNA shown is the 42-base CDR3, in frame from base 1. The germline V gene specifies SGHTA as CDR1 and FQGNSA as CDR2. V trim: 7 bases; J trim: 2 bases; unmatched bases: 8. The treatment or condition label, read with the paper, signifies: allogeneic hematopoietic cell transplantation with graft depleted of TCRalphabeta T cells and CD19 B cells. Transplant recipients were children who received TCRalphabeta/CD19-depleted allogeneic hematopoietic cell grafts. Libraries were constructed by PCR. Sequenced using an Illumina HiSeq 2500. To normalize quantification of the TCRbeta repertoire, the TCR libraries were built with molecular barcoding that relied on unique molecular identifiers. TCRdb reprocessed the public reads (quality trimming at Q25 with fastp, clone calling with MiXCR) and kept in-frame beta chains. All rows with the same CDR3 protein become a single entry with the most common DNA and genes. The sample contains 120,000 to 150,000 distinct CDR3 sequences, 7.5% to 9% of them found a single time. Clones ranked in the top ten supply roughly 20% of the sample.

The specimen comprised PBMCs, mostly from graft donor cells, sampled 180 days after TCRalphabeta/CD19-depleted stem cell transplant. The sequence links TRBV7-2 to TRBJ2-7; TRBD1 matches 7 bases in the middle. The clonotype comes from a female patient between 2 and 10 years old who had a stem cell transplant for congenital amegakaryocytic thrombocytopenia, so the T cells may come from the graft donor. The CDR3 in this case is CASTLNRGTYEQYF. Here is the DNA: TGTGCCAGCACCCTCAACAGGGGTACCTACGAGCAGTACTTC.